The rows below give T cell receptor beta chains drawn from one sample of a study of blood T cell repertoires in COVID-19. Data came from immunoSEQ multiplex PCR; TCRdb stores just in-frame clones and leaves some out. The repertoire holds about 140,000 clones, with about 86% as singletons. The sample taken for sequencing was peripheral blood. The origin of the receptors is a woman aged 55-75 years with acute or convalescent COVID-19. CDR3s include the opening cysteine and the closing phenylalanine or tryptophan. The order of the fields is J gene, V gene, CDR3 protein.

TRBJ2-3	TRBV7-3	CASSLTPLAGKDTQYF
TRBJ2-7	TRBV7-8	CASSLDHQLPRRREQYF
TRBJ2-6	TRBV7-9	CASSLKGTGANVLTF
TRBJ2-7	TRBV11-2	CASSLGLAGASYEQYF
TRBJ1-4	TRBV7-8	CASSLAGQVGEKLFF
TRBJ2-2	TRBV7-9	CANRGMGDTGELFF
TRBJ2-5	TRBV13	CASSPRDSQETQYF
TRBJ2-3	TRBV24-1	CATSDERTDTQYF
TRBJ2-7	TRBV28	CASREGHLVAYEQYF
TRBJ2-3	TRBV4-1	CASSPRDRAWTDTQYF
TRBJ1-5	TRBV2	CASHRGGNQPQHF
TRBJ1-2	TRBV7-2	CASSPRKGANYGYTF
TRBJ1-1	TRBV20-1	CSAKGGVAFF
TRBJ1-1	TRBV25-1	CASSHRGTMNTEAFF
TRBJ2-1	TRBV15	CATSIGSTDNEQFF
TRBJ1-1	TRBV5-6	CASSRGRVLINTEAFF
TRBJ1-1	TRBV12-3/TRBV12-4	CASMGTAKEAFF
TRBJ2-3	TRBV10-1	CASSEDARAGDTQYF
TRBJ1-3	TRBV6-5	CASLRGNTIYF
TRBJ2-1	TRBV5-1	CASSLGFSGLPYNEQFF
TRBJ1-1	TRBV6-5	CASSYRGQAEAFF
TRBJ2-1	TRBV5-1	CASSLGGGSGYNEQFF
TRBJ2-7	TRBV6-1	CASSDEVGSPYEQYF
TRBJ2-7	TRBV5-6	CASSLVAGPISYEQYF
TRBJ2-5	TRBV5-6	CASSLALGLAGGVETQYF
TRBJ2-5	TRBV15	CATSRGGGRAFQETQYF
TRBJ2-1	TRBV19	CASSPDRGNEQFF
TRBJ2-2	TRBV19	CASRTANTGELFF
TRBJ2-7	TRBV9	CASGPPRGLLF
TRBJ2-4	TRBV5-1	CASSLARERIQYF
TRBJ1-5	TRBV18	CASSQAPGGVSNQPQHF
TRBJ2-5	TRBV4-1	CASSQPGTSGGKTQYF
TRBJ2-1	TRBV7-2	CASSLTGLLEQFF
TRBJ1-1	TRBV6-5	CASTQGYTEAFF
TRBJ2-1	TRBV18	CASSPPDRGGEQFF
TRBJ1-5	TRBV6-5	CASRRQGVGNQPQHF
TRBJ2-7	TRBV28	CASSLGTGVSSYEQYF
TRBJ2-3	TRBV7-9	CASSFSARDRGKTDTQYF
TRBJ2-5	TRBV10-2	CASTTTGDGETQYF
TRBJ2-5	TRBV28	CASSRPGTQYF
TRBJ2-7	TRBV4-1	CASSLTTGIPYEQYF
TRBJ1-2	TRBV5-1	CASSLNTLTGSDGYTF
TRBJ1-2	TRBV24-1	CATSDSDRLHGYTF
TRBJ2-1	TRBV2	CASSIGTGSSYNEQFF
TRBJ2-3	TRBV6-6	CASKRSGAEDTQYF
TRBJ1-1	TRBV28	CASSLGAAGALAEAFF
TRBJ2-5	TRBV28	CASSSAGTLQETQYF
TRBJ2-1	TRBV19	CASKKGTRGYNEQFF
TRBJ1-6	TRBV6-5	CASASLTRGPLHF
TRBJ2-3	TRBV7-9	CASSLSTDTQYF
TRBJ2-3	TRBV7-9	CASSTNRERTDTQYF
TRBJ2-5	TRBV24-1	CATGTGAQTQYF
TRBJ1-1	TRBV5-1	CASSFSQNTEAFF
TRBJ1-1	TRBV19	CASSMNTRFAFF
TRBJ1-1	TRBV13	CASSYRRGVNTEAFF
TRBJ2-3	TRBV11-3	CATMVSRGTDTQYF
TRBJ1-2	TRBV11-1	CASSLRTGPYGYTF